This TCR beta chain was found in a study of T cells after yellow fever vaccination. CDR1 is SGHRS, CDR2 YFSETQ, per germline. The V gene lost 2 bases and the J gene lost 0 bases, with 9 bases spanning the gap. The CDR3 length is 15 residues. This clonotype was observed a handful of times. MiXCR was run by TCRdb on the 5' RACE reads, yielding one entry per CDR3 protein. The sample yields roughly 330,000 distinct CDR3 sequences, around 7% seen once. V and J are TRBV5-1 and TRBJ2-1; TRBD1 is a possible D gene (5 bases). The origin of this receptor is a man aged 18 to 29 who received the YFV17D yellow fever vaccine. Material: PBMCs, obtained around 45 days after the first yellow fever vaccination. The CDR3 here is CASSLYRSSYNEQFF. As DNA, the CDR3 is TGCGCCAGCAGCTTATACAGGAGCTCCTACAATGAGCAGTTCTTC.